Each of the 24 T cell receptor beta chains below was sequenced from the same sample in a study of identical twins. From the 5' RACE reads, TCRdb called clonotypes with MiXCR, one entry per CDR3 protein. The sample comprises approximately 890,000 distinct CDR3 sequences, over 9% of which are singletons, and 1.5% to 2% rests with the top ten. The same data also contributed to another study, on yellow fever vaccine responses in identical twins.

Sequenced sample: PBMCs. These receptor sequences come from a woman aged 18 to 35 in good health.

This clonotype was observed a handful of times. The V and J genes are TRBV6-1 and TRBJ1-1; a possible D gene is TRBD1 (6 bases). The V end was cut by 6 bases, the J end by 1 base, with 12 bases between. This CDR3 region has 14 residues. Germline assignment: CDR1 MNHNS and CDR2 SASEGT. Here the CDR3 reads CASSTGGANTEAFF. In nucleotides, the CDR3 is TGTGCCAGCAGCACCGGGGGGGCGAACACTGAAGCTTTCTTT.

CDR3 protein: CASSSGDPATTEAFF. In nucleotides, the CDR3 is TGCGCCAGCAGCTCTGGGGACCCCGCCACCACTGAAGCTTTCTTT. The chain joins TRBV5-1 to TRBJ1-1, with D tentatively TRBD1 (5 bases). V lost 3 bases and J 4 bases, leaving 16 bases between the germline ends. Germline-derived CDR1 and CDR2 are SGHRS and YFSETQ. The CDR3 covers 15 residues. The entire variable domain, with the rest obtained from reference TRBV5-1 and TRBJ1-1, is as follows: KAGVTQTPRYLIKTRGQQVTLSCSPISGHRSVSWYQQTPGQGLQFLFEYFSETQRNKGNFPGRFSGRQFSNSRSEMNVSTLELGDSALYLCASSSGDPATTEAFFGQGTRLTVV.

This clonotype was seen repeatedly, ten times or more. The genes are TRBV5-1 and TRBJ2-3; D ambiguous. V lost 4 bases and J 2 bases, leaving 11 bases between the germline ends. CDR1 and CDR2 (germline): SGHRS, YFSETQ. The CDR3 has 14 amino acids. CDR3 sequence: CASSDRTLTDTQYF. The CDR3, as DNA: TGCGCCAGCAGCGACCGGACGCTCACAGATACGCAGTATTTT.

This clonotype was seen repeatedly, ten times or more. The chain is built from TRBV5-6 and TRBJ2-7, with D hard to call. The CDR3 loop spans 13 amino acids. Germline CDR1 and CDR2: SGHDT and YYEEEE. Trimming left V 0 bases short and J 3 bases short, with 7 bases between. The CDR3 is CASSLAVSYEQYF. DNA of the CDR3: TGTGCCAGCAGCTTGGCCGTCAGCTACGAGCAGTACTTC.

CDR3 sequence: CATSRDPSGSGRPQFF. CDR3 coding DNA: TGTGCCACCAGCAGAGACCCCTCTGGTAGCGGGAGGCCGCAGTTCTTC. The chain employs TRBV15 and TRBJ2-1; 10 nucleotides align to TRBD2. This CDR3 has 16 residues. V shed 0 bases, J shed 12 bases, and the junction held 11 bases outside the gene matches. The germline CDR1 and CDR2 sequences are LNHNV and YYDKDF (reference sequence). Using reference TRBV15 and TRBJ2-1 for the parts outside the CDR3, the full variable domain is DAMVIQNPRYQVTQFGKPVTLSCSQTLNHNVMYWYQQKSSQAPKLLFHYYDKDFNNEADTPDNFQSRRPNTSFCFLDIRSPGLGDTAMYLCATSRDPSGSGRPQFFGPGTRLTVL.

This clonotype was seen many times. CDR3 sequence: CASSYYTGSGNTIYF. CDR3 DNA: TGCGCCAGCAGCTACTATACGGGCTCTGGAAACACCATATATTTT. The chain uses TRBV5-1 and TRBJ1-3; D gene ambiguous. Germline V CDR1 and CDR2: SGHRS, YFSETQ. The CDR3 has 15 amino acids. V lost 3 bases, J lost 0 bases, and 10 bases lay in between.

The chain couples TRBV4-1 to TRBJ1-5; no clear D. The CDR3 has 16 residues. Trimming took 0 bases from V and 2 from J, leaving 11 bases between them. Germline assignment: CDR1 MGHRA and CDR2 YSYEKL. CDR3 coding DNA: TGCGCCAGCAGCCAAGATTGGGGAACGGGCAATCAGCCCCAGCATTTT. The encoded protein is CASSQDWGTGNQPQHF.

This clonotype came up a few times. V is TRBV24-1 and J is TRBJ2-3, with 7 bases lining up with TRBD2. The CDR3 extends over 13 amino acids. J lost 7 bases, V lost 3 bases, and 3 bases had no gene match. The germline CDR1 and CDR2 sequences are KGHDR and SFDVKD. CDR3 bases: TGTGCCACCAGTGATCGGGGGGTGAATACGCAGTATTTT. Translating gives CATSDRGVNTQYF.

This clonotype turned up a few times. V and J are TRBV11-2 and TRBJ1-2; 7 nucleotides line up with TRBD1. The V and J ends lost 5 bases and 5 bases, in that order; junction bases with no gene match: 8. The germline gives CDR1 SGHAT, CDR2 FQNNGV. CDR3 length: 14 residues. The DNA for the CDR3 is TGTGCCAGCAGCCAACAGGGGAGAGATTATGGCTACACCTTC. Encoded protein: CASSQQGRDYGYTF.

This clonotype appeared many times. This rearrangement joins TRBV20-1 to TRBJ2-3; 7 bases map to TRBD1. The CDR3 covers 14 residues. V shed 6 bases, J shed 6 bases, and the junction held 12 bases outside the gene matches. Germline V gene data show CDR1 as DFQATT and CDR2 as SNEGSKA (reference sequence). CDR3 DNA sequence: TGCAGTGCACCGGGACAGCTTAGCTTGGATACGCAGTATTTT. Translating gives CSAPGQLSLDTQYF.

This chain joins TRBV7-9 and TRBJ2-3; D might be TRBD2 (6 bases). The V and J ends lost 0 bases and 4 bases respectively, with 8 bases between them. Germline CDR1 SEHNR, CDR2 FQNEAQ (reference sequence). The CDR3 runs 14 residues. The CDR3 DNA reads as TGTGCCAGCAGCTTAGCATGGGAGGCAGATACGCAGTATTTT. It encodes CASSLAWEADTQYF.

This chain uses TRBV12-3 or TRBV12-4 with TRBJ2-7; the match to TRBD2 covers 7 bases. J lost 1 base, V lost 6 bases, and 9 bases had no gene match. CDR3 length: 15 residues. Here the CDR3 reads CASSPRLAWSYEQYF. The CDR3 DNA sequence: TGTGCCAGCAGCCCAAGACTAGCTTGGTCCTACGAGCAGTACTTC.

The CDR3 DNA reads TGTGCCAGCAGTTTACTACAGGGGGAGGACGAGCAGTACTTC. Residues: CASSLLQGEDEQYF. The genes are TRBV12-3 or TRBV12-4 and TRBJ2-7; 8 nucleotides align to TRBD1. CDR3 length: 14 residues. Germline trimming cut 2 bases from V and 5 bases from J; bases unmatched to any gene: 5.

This chain links TRBV3-1 with TRBJ2-7; 9 bases line up with TRBD2. Unmatched junction bases numbered 9, after V lost 8 bases and J lost 1 base. Germline V lookup: CDR1 LGHDT, CDR2 YNNKEL (reference sequence). The CDR3 is 15 amino acids. The CDR3 nucleotides read TGTGCCAGCGAGGCTAGCGGGACACATTCCTACGAGCAGTACTTC. As protein: CASEASGTHSYEQYF.

This clonotype was detected many times. This sequence joins TRBV11-2 and TRBJ2-3; D unclear. This CDR3 has 12 residues. Trimming took off 6 bases at V and 2 bases at J, with 6 bases between the two ends. Germline V gene sequence: CDR1 SGHAT, CDR2 FQNNGV. CDR3 in amino acids: CASSLYTDTQYF. The CDR3 coding sequence is TGTGCCAGCAGTTTATACACAGATACGCAGTATTTT. Looking up the rest from reference TRBV11-2 and TRBJ2-3 gives the full variable domain: EAGVAQSPRYKIIEKRQSVAFWCNPISGHATLYWYQQILGQGPKLLIQFQNNGVVDDSQLPKDRFSAERLKGVDSTLKIQPAKLEDSAVYLCASSLYTDTQYFGPGTRLTVL.

The chain uses TRBV29-1 and TRBJ2-1; either TRBD1 or TRBD2 may supply D (5 bases each). The ends were cut back, 3 bases at V and 4 bases at J, with 10 bases in the middle. The CDR3 has 13 amino acids. The germline gives CDR1 SQVTM, CDR2 ANQGSEA. The CDR3 here is CSVDLGTYNEQFF. For the CDR3, the DNA is TGCAGCGTTGATCTGGGGACGTACAATGAGCAGTTCTTC.

The gene calls are TRBV24-1 and TRBJ2-7; tentatively, D is TRBD2 (6 bases). With 5 bases removed from V and 4 bases from J, the gap between germline ends came to 14 bases. This CDR3 contains 14 residues. Germline CDR1 is KGHDR and CDR2 is SFDVKD. CDR3 bases: TGTGCCACCAGTGCAACGGAGGAGGGATACGAGCAGTACTTC. It codes for CATSATEEGYEQYF.

The sample holds many counts of this clonotype. The V call is TRBV3-1, the J call TRBJ2-7, with 9 bases identical to TRBD2. From germline, CDR1 is LGHDT and CDR2 YNNKEL (reference sequence). V lost 3 bases to trimming and J lost 6 bases; unmatched junction nucleotides: 12. This CDR3 is 16 amino acids long. This CDR3 reads CASSHSSGLAFAEQYF. The CDR3 DNA reads TGTGCCAGCAGCCATTCTTCGGGACTAGCCTTTGCCGAGCAGTACTTC.

CDR3 DNA: TGTGCCAGCACCGACCGGGGGAGGGGGAACTATGGCTACACCTTC. This translates into CASTDRGRGNYGYTF. The chain employs TRBV6-1 and TRBJ1-2; weak D call: TRBD1 (6 bases). V was clipped by 7 bases and J by 2 bases, with 17 bases between them. The CDR3 has 15 amino acids. The germline V gene encodes CDR1 MNHNS and CDR2 SASEGT.

The sample holds a few counts of this clonotype. This chain uses TRBV25-1 with TRBJ2-3, with D maybe TRBD2 (5 bases). Germline lookup yields CDR1 MGHDK and CDR2 SYGVNS. This CDR3 spans 14 amino acids. V lost 6 bases to trimming and J lost 2 bases, with 12 bases between them. CDR3 in amino acids: CASSDYRPTDTQYF. Here the CDR3 DNA reads TGTGCCAGCAGCGACTACCGACCCACAGATACGCAGTATTTT.

The V and J genes are TRBV29-1 and TRBJ2-7, with D possibly TRBD1 on 5 matching bases. Germline V gene lookup returns CDR1 SQVTM and CDR2 ANQGSEA. The CDR3 spans 12 residues. Between the trimmed V and J ends, which lost 0 bases and 3 bases, there was a span of 6 bases. CDR3 nucleotides: TGCAGCGTTGAAGAGGACAACTACGAGCAGTACTTC. This gives the protein CSVEEDNYEQYF.

This clonotype was seen a handful of times. This chain links TRBV6-2 or TRBV6-3 with TRBJ1-1, with a tentative D call TRBD1 (5 bases). This CDR3 spans 14 amino acids. Trimming removed 6 bases at V and 5 bases at J, with 16 bases between. Germline V lookup: CDR1 MNHEY, CDR2 SVGEGT. CDR3 loop: CASSRRGEVTEAFF. The CDR3 nucleotides are TGTGCCAGCAGCCGACGGGGGGAGGTAACTGAAGCTTTCTTT.

In this sample, this clonotype turned up many times. This rearrangement joins TRBV7-2 to TRBJ1-1, with TRBD1 matching 7 bases. After removal of 10 bases from V and 3 bases from J, the junction contained 17 bases not matched to a gene. The germline gives CDR1 SGHTA, CDR2 FQGNSA. The CDR3 contains 16 residues. CDR3 DNA: TGTGCCACCACGGGGGTGCGGGGGACAGTGGACACTGAAGCTTTCTTT. Translated, it gives CATTGVRGTVDTEAFF. The entire variable domain, with the rest obtained from reference TRBV7-2 and TRBJ1-1, is as follows: GAGVSQSPSNKVTEKGKDVELRCDPISGHTALYWYRQSLGQGLEFLIYFQGNSAPDKSGLPSDRFSAERTGGSVSTLTIQRTQQEDSAVYLCATTGVRGTVDTEAFFGQGTRLTVV.

This sequence joins TRBV5-4 and TRBJ2-1; 9 bases are shared with TRBD1. The CDR3 extends over 15 amino acids. CDR1 is SGHNT and CDR2 is YYREEE in the germline V gene (reference sequence). With 5 bases clipped from V and 4 bases from J, the junction kept 7 bases outside the gene matches. The CDR3 loop is CASRLRGTGYNEQFF. The CDR3 DNA is TGTGCCAGCAGACTCCGTGGGACAGGGTACAATGAGCAGTTCTTC.